This T cell receptor (beta chain) comes out of a study of T cell repertoires in cytomegalovirus infection. Study as a whole: In public TCR beta signatures, there were indications of both CMV infection and matching HLA type.

This clonotype turned up a few times. Its matching antigen is unknown. This CDR3 region has 12 residues. Trimming stripped 6 bases from V and 8 bases from J, with 11 bases between. From germline, CDR1 is SEHNR and CDR2 FQNEAQ (reference sequence). One entry per CDR3 protein, called by TCRdb with MiXCR from the reads. The sample includes fewer than 950,000 distinct CDR3 sequences, around a third of them seen just once. The receptor was isolated from a human donor in good health (CMV status not recorded). Some clones in this sample may be carry-over from other donors' samples. The starting material was cultured CD8+ T cells from PBMCs, obtained from culture after CMV antigen stimulation. The chain employs TRBV7-9 and TRBJ2-1; D possibly corresponds to TRBD2 (6 bases). The DNA of the CDR3 is TGTGCCAGCAGGGGACTCGGGGATGAGCAGTTCTTC. Amino acid sequence: CASRGLGDEQFF.